These 23 T cell receptor beta chains originate from one sample sequenced in a study of T cell responses to AZD1222 COVID-19 vaccine. Libraries were prepared by immunoSEQ multiplex PCR; TCRdb keeps only in-frame clonotypes and omits some of them. The table shows around 170,000 clones, with roughly 91% occurring only once. The specimen comprised peripheral blood, sampled on day 0 of AZD1222 vaccination. The receptors originated from an adult in good health.

In DNA form, the CDR3 reads TGTGCCAGCAGCTTCACAGGGGGTGATTCACCCCTCCACTTT. This translates into CASSFTGGDSPLHF. The chain has TRBV11-1 and TRBJ1-6, with 8 nucleotides matching TRBD1. This CDR3 region has 14 residues. Germline V gives CDR1 SGHAT, CDR2 FQDESV (reference sequence). With V trimmed by 3 bases and J by 8 bases, 3 bases remained unmatched. The complete variable domain, with remaining parts taken from reference TRBV11-1 and TRBJ1-6, reads EAEVAQSPRYKITEKSQAVAFWCDPISGHATLYWYRQILGQGPELLVQFQDESVVDDSQLPKDRFSAERLKGVDSTLKIQPAELGDSAMYLCASSFTGGDSPLHFGNGTRLTVT.

The rearrangement uses TRBV19 and TRBJ1-6; TRBD1 might be the D (6 bases). The V end lost 6 bases, the J end lost 7 bases, and 16 bases lay between the germline ends. The CDR3 totals 15 residues. Germline V gene sequence: CDR1 LNHDA, CDR2 SQIVND (reference sequence). For the CDR3, the DNA is TGTGCCAGTAGACCGGCGGGACAATGGAATTCACCCCTCCACTTT. Its translation is CASRPAGQWNSPLHF.

This chain uses TRBV28 with TRBJ1-2; 7 bases fit TRBD1. The J segment lost 7 bases and the V segment lost 0 bases, leaving 5 bases of the junction unmatched. Germline assignment: CDR1 MDHEN and CDR2 SYDVKM. The CDR3 covers 14 residues. The CDR3 bases are TGTGCCAGCAGTTTATGGGGCAGGGGGACTGGCTACACCTTC. Translating it yields CASSLWGRGTGYTF.

The rearrangement joins TRBV11-2 to TRBJ2-3; the D gene is possibly TRBD1 (5 bases). The V and J ends lost 2 bases and 2 bases respectively, with 14 bases between them. The CDR3 is 16 residues long. The germline CDR1 and CDR2 sequences are SGHAT and FQNNGV. The CDR3, as DNA: TGTGCCAGCAGCTTAAATTCCAGGGTTCCCACAGATACGCAGTATTTT. Its translation is CASSLNSRVPTDTQYF.

The chain uses TRBV2 and TRBJ1-2; weak D call: TRBD1 (5 bases). V lost 11 bases to trimming and J lost 4 bases, with 14 bases between them. Germline V gene sequence: CDR1 SNHLY, CDR2 FYNNEI. The CDR3 spans 12 residues. Here the CDR3 DNA reads TGTGCCGGCCCCAGGGATGTCTATGGCTACACCTTC. Its protein product is CAGPRDVYGYTF.

The chain couples TRBV15 to TRBJ2-3; no definite D call. This CDR3 is built from 13 residues. The germline V and J ends were trimmed by 0 bases and 6 bases, with 7 bases remaining between them. The V gene's germline CDR1 is LNHNV and CDR2 YYDKDF (reference sequence). The CDR3 DNA is TGTGCCACCAGCAGAGATTTGGAGGATACGCAGTATTTT. Protein product: CATSRDLEDTQYF.

The chain is built from TRBV6-5 and TRBJ1-2, with 9 bases matching TRBD1. This CDR3 region has 14 residues. With V trimmed by 2 bases and J by 2 bases, 0 bases remained unmatched. Germline-derived CDR1 and CDR2 are MNHEY and SVGAGI. The CDR3: CASSYGTGNYGYTF. In DNA form, the CDR3 reads TGTGCCAGCAGTTACGGGACAGGGAACTATGGCTACACCTTC.

The rearrangement joins TRBV27 to TRBJ1-5; 12 positions match TRBD1. The V gene end was trimmed by 0 bases and the J gene end by 5 bases; junction bases not matched to a gene: 14. CDR1 is MNHEY and CDR2 is SMNVEV in the germline V gene (reference sequence). The CDR3 loop spans 20 amino acids. The DNA for the CDR3 is TGTGCCAGCAGTTTATCCCCACACCAACCCGGGACAGGGGGCTATCAGCCCCAGCATTTT. The encoded protein is CASSLSPHQPGTGGYQPQHF.

This chain connects TRBV19 to TRBJ1-4; 9 bases agree with TRBD1. CDR3 length: 15 amino acids. V shed 9 bases and J 8 bases; nucleotides not matched to a gene: 13. Germline-derived CDR1 and CDR2 are LNHDA and SQIVND (reference sequence). CDR3 DNA: TGTGCCAGCGACAGGGGGGCCTTTAATGGAGAAAAACTGTTTTTT. Its protein is CASDRGAFNGEKLFF.

The chain's CDR3 is CASTYSNQPQHF. The CDR3 region has the DNA TGTGCCAGCACATATAGCAATCAGCCCCAGCATTTT. This rearrangement joins TRBV7-9 to TRBJ1-5; D not certain. V lost 7 bases and J 0 bases, leaving 4 bases between the germline ends. This CDR3 region has 12 residues. Germline values: CDR1 SEHNR, CDR2 FQNEAQ (reference sequence).

This rearrangement joins TRBV20-1 to TRBJ1-5, with D perhaps TRBD1 (5 bases). The CDR3 consists of 13 residues. V lost 3 bases, J lost 7 bases, and 13 bases lay in between. Germline assignment: CDR1 DFQATT and CDR2 SNEGSKA (reference sequence). The CDR3 here is CSASGGVFQPQHF. CDR3 DNA: TGCAGTGCTAGTGGAGGGGTTTTCCAGCCCCAGCATTTT.

This clone was detected only a few times. This chain joins TRBV3-1 (or the pseudogene TRBV3-2) and TRBJ1-5; no clear D. CDR3 length: 14 amino acids. From germline, CDR1 is LGHDT and CDR2 YNNKEL (reference sequence). The V and J ends lost 3 bases and 4 bases respectively, with 10 bases between them. The CDR3 DNA follows: TGTGCCAGCAGCCACTCGGGGATGAATCAGCCCCAGCATTTT. It translates to CASSHSGMNQPQHF.

This clone was seen a single time. The chain combines TRBV2 with TRBJ1-1; a weak D match, TRBD1 (6 bases). Trimming removed 3 bases from V and 1 base from J, with 9 bases in between. Germline assignment: CDR1 SNHLY and CDR2 FYNNEI. There are 14 residues in the CDR3. This CDR3 is CASSEQGTNTEAFF. The CDR3 region has the DNA TGTGCCAGCAGTGAGCAGGGGACGAACACTGAAGCTTTCTTT.

V and J are TRBV29-1 and TRBJ2-7; D gene ambiguous. CDR3 size: 11 residues. The V end lost 4 bases, the J end lost 6 bases, and 10 bases lay between the germline ends. Germline V gene data show CDR1 as SQVTM and CDR2 as ANQGSEA. CDR3: CSVGSPGEQYF. CDR3 sequence (DNA): TGCAGCGTTGGGTCCCCCGGCGAGCAGTACTTC.

The rearrangement uses TRBV5-1 and TRBJ2-7, with D tentatively TRBD1 (6 bases). This CDR3 contains 15 residues. V dropped 4 bases and J dropped 3 bases, with 17 bases sitting between them. Germline-derived CDR1 and CDR2 are SGHRS and YFSETQ. The CDR3 loop reads CASSERQDRDYEQYF. The CDR3 bases are TGCGCCAGCAGCGAAAGACAGGACCGAGACTACGAGCAGTACTTC. Complete variable domain (other parts from reference TRBV5-1 and TRBJ2-7): KAGVTQTPRYLIKTRGQQVTLSCSPISGHRSVSWYQQTPGQGLQFLFEYFSETQRNKGNFPGRFSGRQFSNSRSEMNVSTLELGDSALYLCASSERQDRDYEQYFGPGTRLTVT.

This chain joins TRBV10-3 and TRBJ1-3, with D perhaps matching TRBD1 (6 bases). V dropped 10 bases and J dropped 3 bases, with 13 bases sitting between them. CDR3 length: 13 amino acids. From germline, CDR1 is ENHRY and CDR2 SYGVKD. CDR3 in amino acids: CATETGIGNTIYF. The CDR3 nucleotides read TGTGCCACTGAAACAGGGATTGGAAACACCATATATTTT.

J is TRBJ2-7 and V is TRBV27, with no clear D. The V end lost 5 bases, the J end lost 3 bases, and 14 bases lay between the germline ends. This CDR3 contains 14 residues. The germline V gene has CDR1 MNHEY and CDR2 SMNVEV (reference sequence). DNA of the CDR3: TGTGCCAGCAGTCAACATAGGACGTACTACGAGCAGTACTTC. It encodes CASSQHRTYYEQYF.

The V and J genes are TRBV6-6 and TRBJ1-1; D uncertain. Germline V gene sequence: CDR1 MNHNY, CDR2 SVGAGI (reference sequence). The V end was cut by 0 bases, the J end by 8 bases, with 10 bases between. The CDR3 runs to 13 residues. DNA for the CDR3: TGTGCCAGCAGTTACTCGAAACCCAAGGAAGCTTTCTTT. Translated, it gives CASSYSKPKEAFF.

This chain joins TRBV9 and TRBJ2-5; 11 bases align to TRBD2. J lost 5 bases, V lost 2 bases, and 5 bases had no gene match. Germline lookup yields CDR1 SGDLS and CDR2 YYNGEE. This CDR3 has 15 residues. The CDR3 is CASSVYSGRVETQYF. The CDR3 bases are TGTGCCAGCAGCGTCTATAGCGGGAGGGTGGAGACCCAGTACTTC.

V gene TRBV2 combines with J gene TRBJ2-3; TRBD2 matches 12 bases. The V gene's germline CDR1 is SNHLY and CDR2 FYNNEI. Trimming took 0 bases from V and 3 from J; bases not matched to a gene: 10. The CDR3 is 19 residues long. The chain's CDR3 is CASSEALAGGPPGTDTQYF. In DNA form, the CDR3 reads TGTGCCAGCAGTGAAGCCCTAGCGGGAGGGCCCCCCGGTACAGATACGCAGTATTTT.

The J gene is TRBJ2-7, the V gene TRBV28; no clear D gene. CDR3 length: 11 residues. The ends were cut back, 6 bases at V and 1 base at J, with 4 bases in the middle. Germline loops: CDR1 MDHEN, CDR2 SYDVKM. CDR3 residues: CASRQSYEQYF. The DNA for the CDR3 is TGTGCCAGCAGACAGTCCTACGAGCAGTACTTC.

The chain couples TRBV9 to TRBJ1-4; possibly TRBD1 for D (6 bases). Germline CDR1 is SGDLS and CDR2 is YYNGEE. This CDR3 has 15 residues. V was pared by 2 bases and J by 5 bases, with 13 bases between. The CDR3 sequence is CASSVQGHINEKLFF. The CDR3 bases are TGTGCCAGCAGCGTTCAGGGACACATAAATGAAAAACTGTTTTTT.

This clone was recorded only once. This sequence joins TRBV12-3 or TRBV12-4 and TRBJ2-7; D gene ambiguous. The CDR3 spans 11 residues. Trimming stripped 5 bases from V and 3 bases from J, with 5 bases between. CDR3 in amino acids: CASSPNYEQYF. The CDR3, as DNA: TGTGCCAGCAGTCCAAACTACGAGCAGTACTTC.